This T cell receptor (beta chain) was identified in a study of cytomegalovirus exposure and HLA in healthy donors. Study-level information: As released early, the data held approximately 80 million unique TCRs from HLA-typed donors.

Healthy individuals who donated bone marrow served as the donors. Donors sampled were nominally healthy, though unrecorded immune exposures were likely. The primer mix had 60 Vbeta and 13 Jbeta primers. TCRdb's copy holds only in-frame clones and misses some; the assay was immunoSEQ multiplex PCR. The sample lists about 190,000 clones; around 75% were seen once. This clone was recorded a few times. The CDR3 runs 11 residues. CDR1 and CDR2 (germline): DFQATT, SNEGSKA (reference sequence). Trimming cost V 4 bases and J 6 bases; bases outside gene matches: 3. Source material: PBMCs. The clonotype originates from a woman between 25 and 40 years old in good health and CMV-seropositive. The chain uses TRBV20-1 and TRBJ2-7; the match to TRBD2 covers 7 bases. The CDR3 DNA reads as TGCAGTGCTAAGCGGGGTGTCGAGCAGTACTTC. Its protein is CSAKRGVEQYF.